Listed below are T cell receptor beta chains from one sample, sequenced in a study of T cells in Graves' hyperthyroidism and ophthalmopathy. Each CDR3 protein gets one entry after TCRdb re-called the multiplex PCR reads with MiXCR. The top ten clones hold roughly 13% of a sample with around 500,000 distinct CDR3 sequences, 14% of them seen once. Material: blood. The receptors come from a woman aged 40 to 50 with Graves' hyperthyroidism. The CDR3 runs from the conserved cysteine through the conserved F or W. A D gene is named only where the DNA matches it firmly. Clone size, where shown, is once, few, many, or a class for clones that have expanded.

size: few
D: TRBD2
V: TRBV5-8
J: TRBJ2-1
CDR3: CASTTLRRASGRDYNEQFF
DNA: TGTGCCAGCACCACTCTTCGAAGGGCTAGCGGGAGAGATTACAATGAGCAGTTCTTC

size: many
D: TRBD1
V: TRBV30
J: TRBJ1-1
CDR3: CAWKGTVNTEAFF
DNA: TGTGCCTGGAAGGGGACAGTTAACACTGAAGCTTTCTTT

size: many
D: NA
V: TRBV7-2
J: TRBJ1-3
CDR3: CASSTDSASGNTIYF
DNA: TGTGCCAGCAGCACTGACAGCGCCTCTGGAAACACCATATATTTT

size: few
D: TRBD2
V: TRBV9
J: TRBJ2-1
CDR3: CASSVVAGGRSEQFF
DNA: TGTGCCAGCAGCGTAGTGGCGGGAGGGAGGAGTGAGCAGTTCTTC

size: many
D: NA
V: TRBV20-1
J: TRBJ1-1
CDR3: CSARDTHRVGEAFF
DNA: TGCAGTGCTAGAGATACCCACAGGGTGGGTGAAGCTTTCTTT

size: many
D: NA
V: TRBV3-1
J: TRBJ2-3
CDR3: CASSQANAIDTQYF
DNA: TGTGCCAGCAGCCAAGCCAACGCGATAGATACGCAGTATTTT

size: NA
D: TRBD2
V: TRBV20-1
J: TRBJ2-1
CDR3: CSATMTSGEYNEQFF
DNA: TGCAGTGCTACAATGACTAGCGGGGAGTACAATGAGCAGTTCTTC

size: many
D: NA
V: TRBV20-1
J: TRBJ2-5
CDR3: CSARDTGGNIETQYF
DNA: TGCAGTGCTAGAGATACCGGGGGAAACATTGAGACCCAGTACTTC

size: many
D: NA
V: TRBV10-3
J: TRBJ1-5
CDR3: CAISPDGDQPQHF
DNA: TGTGCCATCAGTCCGGACGGGGATCAGCCCCAGCATTTT

size: NA
D: TRBD1
V: TRBV27
J: TRBJ1-2
CDR3: CASSPGTGGGVGYTF
DNA: TGTGCCAGCAGTCCGGGGACAGGGGGAGGCGTTGGCTACACCTTC

size: many
D: NA
V: TRBV18
J: TRBJ2-3
CDR3: CASSPNTDTQYF
DNA: TGTGCCAGCTCACCGAACACAGATACGCAGTATTTT

size: NA
D: NA
V: TRBV18
J: TRBJ1-1
CDR3: CASSPPNSGFGPGTEAFF
DNA: TGTGCCAGCTCACCACCGAACAGCGGTTTCGGGCCTGGAACTGAAGCTTTCTTT

size: NA
D: TRBD2
V: TRBV19
J: TRBJ2-1
CDR3: CASSIHTSGVYNEQFF
DNA: TGTGCCAGTAGTATTCATACTAGCGGGGTCTACAATGAGCAGTTCTTC

size: many
D: NA
V: TRBV6-2/TRBV6-3
J: TRBJ1-1
CDR3: CASSYGTLGEAFF
DNA: TGTGCCAGCAGTTACGGGACATTGGGGGAAGCTTTCTTT

size: NA
D: NA
V: TRBV7-3
J: TRBJ1-2
CDR3: CASSLRGSRGYTF
DNA: TGTGCCAGCAGCTTACGAGGGTCGAGGGGCTACACCTTC

size: few
D: TRBD1
V: TRBV13
J: TRBJ2-2
CDR3: CASSQVTGGIGELFF
DNA: TGTGCCAGCAGCCAAGTTACAGGGGGGATCGGGGAGCTGTTTTTT

size: many
D: TRBD2
V: TRBV5-1
J: TRBJ2-1
CDR3: CASSLEAGVLREQFF
DNA: TGCGCCAGCAGCTTGGAAGCGGGAGTATTACGGGAGCAGTTCTTC

size: NA
D: NA
V: TRBV19
J: TRBJ1-6
CDR3: CASTMGGNSPLHF
DNA: TGTGCCAGTACCATGGGGGGCAATTCACCCCTCCACTTT

size: many
D: NA
V: TRBV7-6
J: TRBJ2-1
CDR3: CASSLAGGTDNEQFF
DNA: TGTGCCAGCAGCTTAGCTGGGGGGACAGACAATGAGCAGTTCTTC

size: many
D: NA
V: TRBV2
J: TRBJ2-7
CDR3: CASKRGTSYEQYF
DNA: TGTGCCAGCAAACGCGGGACGTCCTACGAGCAGTACTTC

size: few
D: NA
V: TRBV19
J: TRBJ1-1
CDR3: CASSILGQRAFF
DNA: TGTGCCAGTAGTATATTAGGACAGCGAGCTTTCTTT

size: NA
D: NA
V: TRBV11-2
J: TRBJ2-3
CDR3: CASSLGSLSTDTQYF
DNA: TGTGCCAGCAGCTTAGGGAGCCTAAGCACAGATACGCAGTATTTT

size: few
D: TRBD1
V: TRBV25-1
J: TRBJ2-2
CDR3: CASSEAGQGGSGELFF
DNA: TGTGCCAGCAGTGAAGCGGGACAGGGAGGTTCCGGGGAGCTGTTTTTT

size: many
D: TRBD2
V: TRBV30
J: TRBJ2-1
CDR3: CAWSGTSGYSSYNEQFF
DNA: TGTGCCTGGAGTGGGACTAGCGGGTATAGCTCCTACAATGAGCAGTTCTTC

size: few
D: NA
V: TRBV5-1
J: TRBJ2-5
CDR3: CASSLKAGGETQYF
DNA: TGCGCCAGCAGCTTGAAGGCAGGAGGAGAGACCCAGTACTTC

size: many
D: TRBD1
V: TRBV2
J: TRBJ1-2
CDR3: CASSEATGAGYTF
DNA: TGTGCCAGCAGTGAAGCGACAGGGGCCGGCTACACCTTC

size: few
D: TRBD2
V: TRBV24-1
J: TRBJ2-7
CDR3: CATTPASGIYEQYF
DNA: TGTGCCACCACCCCAGCTAGCGGGATCTACGAGCAGTACTTC

size: NA
D: TRBD1
V: TRBV5-5
J: TRBJ2-4
CDR3: CASSPATGGRFAKNIQYF
DNA: TGCGCCAGCAGCCCCGCGACAGGGGGGAGGTTTGCCAAAAACATTCAGTACTTC

size: NA
D: NA
V: TRBV28
J: TRBJ1-5
CDR3: CASSLPGVQPQHF
DNA: TGTGCCAGCAGTTTGCCAGGGGTCCAGCCCCAGCATTTT

size: NA
D: TRBD1
V: TRBV19
J: TRBJ2-1
CDR3: CASSNPLQGASFREQFF
DNA: TGTGCCAGTAGTAACCCTTTACAGGGGGCGAGTTTTCGCGAGCAGTTCTTC

size: few
D: TRBD1
V: TRBV20-1
J: TRBJ1-5
CDR3: CSASIGTGDSWGQPQHF
DNA: TGCAGTGCTAGTATCGGGACAGGGGATTCATGGGGTCAGCCCCAGCATTTT

size: NA
D: TRBD2
V: TRBV9
J: TRBJ2-1
CDR3: CASSSRLAGGPGEQFF
DNA: TGTGCCAGCAGCTCACGACTAGCGGGAGGGCCCGGTGAGCAGTTCTTC

size: many
D: TRBD2
V: TRBV18
J: TRBJ2-3
CDR3: CASSPFTSGSPDTQYF
DNA: TGTGCCAGCTCACCGTTCACTAGCGGGAGTCCCGATACGCAGTATTTT

size: many
D: NA
V: TRBV27
J: TRBJ1-1
CDR3: CASSWTKAFF
DNA: TGTGCCAGCAGTTGGACGAAAGCTTTCTTT

size: NA
D: NA
V: TRBV15
J: TRBJ2-6
CDR3: CATSSRTVGANVLTF
DNA: TGTGCCACCAGCAGCCGGACAGTCGGGGCCAACGTCCTGACTTTC

size: many
D: NA
V: TRBV28
J: TRBJ1-5
CDR3: CASSLSRGGSNQPQHF
DNA: TGTGCCAGCAGTTTAAGTCGGGGAGGCAGCAATCAGCCCCAGCATTTT

size: NA
D: NA
V: TRBV7-9
J: TRBJ2-5
CDR3: CASSLLVTQETQYF
DNA: TGTGCCAGCAGCTTATTAGTGACTCAAGAGACCCAGTACTTC

size: few
D: NA
V: TRBV20-1
J: TRBJ2-3
CDR3: CSARDGTRWERTDTQYF
DNA: TGCAGTGCTAGAGATGGAACGAGGTGGGAGCGCACAGATACGCAGTATTTT

size: NA
D: TRBD2
V: TRBV6-4
J: TRBJ2-2
CDR3: CASSSTSGAPGELFF
DNA: TGTGCCAGCAGTTCAACTAGCGGTGCCCCCGGGGAGCTGTTTTTT

size: NA
D: NA
V: TRBV10-3
J: TRBJ1-5
CDR3: CAISEGGVGQPQHF
DNA: TGTGCCATCAGTGAAGGGGGGGTGGGTCAGCCCCAGCATTTT

size: many
D: NA
V: TRBV7-2
J: TRBJ2-1
CDR3: CASSGTLLHNEQFF
DNA: TGTGCCAGCAGCGGGACATTACTTCACAATGAGCAGTTCTTC

size: many
D: NA
V: TRBV28
J: TRBJ2-5
CDR3: CASTTGWQETQYF
DNA: TGTGCCAGCACGACGGGGTGGCAAGAGACCCAGTACTTC

size: few
D: TRBD2
V: TRBV6-2/TRBV6-3
J: TRBJ2-6
CDR3: CASIGLAGLVSGANVLTF
DNA: TGTGCCAGCATAGGACTAGCGGGACTTGTGTCTGGGGCCAACGTCCTGACTTTC

size: few
D: NA
V: TRBV7-2
J: TRBJ1-6
CDR3: CASSRNQVNSPLHF
DNA: TGTGCCAGCAGCCGAAATCAGGTTAATTCACCCCTCCACTTT

size: many
D: TRBD1
V: TRBV28
J: TRBJ1-2
CDR3: CASSPGQGVWYGYTF
DNA: TGTGCCAGCAGTCCGGGACAGGGTGTCTGGTATGGCTACACCTTC

size: NA
D: TRBD1
V: TRBV24-1
J: TRBJ2-2
CDR3: CATSDRTGSSGELFF
DNA: TGTGCCACCAGTGACCGGACAGGGTCCTCCGGGGAGCTGTTTTTT

size: many
D: NA
V: TRBV6-1
J: TRBJ2-7
CDR3: CASSSRGGPIYEQYF
DNA: TGTGCCAGCAGTTCCCGCGGAGGGCCGATCTACGAGCAGTACTTC

size: NA
D: NA
V: TRBV7-8
J: TRBJ1-2
CDR3: CASSLARADTEFYGYTF
DNA: TGTGCCAGCAGCTTAGCGAGGGCAGACACAGAATTCTATGGCTACACCTTC

size: NA
D: TRBD1
V: TRBV7-6
J: TRBJ1-2
CDR3: CASSLVARDRGNYGYTF
DNA: TGTGCCAGCAGCTTAGTTGCCCGGGACAGGGGCAACTATGGCTACACCTTC

size: many
D: TRBD1
V: TRBV28
J: TRBJ1-2
CDR3: CASSLGGQSSAYGYTF
DNA: TGTGCCAGCAGTTTAGGGGGACAGTCTTCCGCCTATGGCTACACCTTC

size: NA
D: TRBD1
V: TRBV20-1
J: TRBJ2-3
CDR3: CSAQTGGAGDTQYF
DNA: TGCAGTGCCCAAACAGGGGGCGCAGGAGATACGCAGTATTTT

size: many
D: TRBD2
V: TRBV12-3/TRBV12-4
J: TRBJ2-1
CDR3: CASDSGLAGYNEQFF
DNA: TGTGCCAGCGATAGCGGACTAGCGGGTTACAATGAGCAGTTCTTC

size: NA
D: TRBD1
V: TRBV25-1
J: TRBJ1-1
CDR3: CASSPRDRRNTEAFF
DNA: TGTGCCAGCAGTCCCAGGGACAGGAGGAACACTGAAGCTTTCTTT